This T cell receptor beta chain originates from a study of identical twins. TCRdb reanalysed the 5' RACE reads using MiXCR and keeps one entry per CDR3 protein. The table records about 220,000 distinct CDR3 sequences, around a tenth of them present only once. CDR1 and CDR2 (germline): LNHNV, YYDKDF (reference sequence). This CDR3 is 13 amino acids long. The V gene lost 3 bases and the J gene lost 0 bases, with 5 bases spanning the gap. This chain connects TRBV15 to TRBJ1-2; D remains ambiguous. This TCR was sampled from a woman between 18 and 30 years old in good health. The sequencing input was memory (CD45RO+) T cells sorted from blood. CDR3 residues: CATSSGTNYGYTF. The CDR3 DNA follows: TGTGCCACCAGCAGCGGGACTAACTATGGCTACACCTTC.